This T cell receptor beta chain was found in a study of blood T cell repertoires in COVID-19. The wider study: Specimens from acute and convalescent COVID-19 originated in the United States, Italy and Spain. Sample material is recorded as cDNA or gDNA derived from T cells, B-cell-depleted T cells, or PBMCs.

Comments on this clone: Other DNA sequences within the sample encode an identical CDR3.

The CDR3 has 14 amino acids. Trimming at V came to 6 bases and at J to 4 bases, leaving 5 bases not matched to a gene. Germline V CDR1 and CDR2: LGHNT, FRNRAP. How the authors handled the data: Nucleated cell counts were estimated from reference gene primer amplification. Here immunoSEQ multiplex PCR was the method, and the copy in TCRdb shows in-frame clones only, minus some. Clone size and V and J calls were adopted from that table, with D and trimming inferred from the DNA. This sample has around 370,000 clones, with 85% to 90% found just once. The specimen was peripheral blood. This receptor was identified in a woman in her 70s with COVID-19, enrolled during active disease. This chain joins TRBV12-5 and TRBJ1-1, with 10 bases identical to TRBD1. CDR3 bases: TGTGCTAGTGGCCCCGGGACAGGGGTCACTGAAGCTTTCTTT. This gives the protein CASGPGTGVTEAFF.